Here is one T cell receptor (beta chain) with its context. The target antigen is unknown. This sample is drawn from a study of graft-versus-host responses after intestinal transplantation. Study information: Recipients uniformly received anti-thymocyte globulin induction, followed by tacrolimus and steroids for roughly 3 years.

Findings of the study overall: Peak GvH clone levels in circulation were associated with early post-transplant HvG declines. Allograft graft-versus-host to host-versus-graft clonal ratios ran high in patients with graft-donor T cell macrochimerism. Some GvH clones were seen earlier in gut or blood, suggesting intestinal origin.

The CDR3 is 14 residues long. Germline V lookup: CDR1 SQVTM, CDR2 ANQGSEA. The V end lost 7 bases, the J end lost 1 base, and 11 bases lay between the germline ends. The repertoire was sequenced with immunoSEQ multiplex PCR; TCRdb's copy has only in-frame clones and lacks some. The table shows about 120,000 clones, with about 93% occurring only once. The sequences come from unstimulated CD4+ T cells sorted from spleen or lymph node cells, collected before intestinal transplant. The chain joins TRBV29-1 to TRBJ2-6; the D call may be TRBD1 or TRBD2 (6 bases each). The receptor was derived from a human donor who received an intestinal transplant. The CDR3 sequence is CSAEGGSGANVLTF. The CDR3, as DNA: TGCAGCGCCGAAGGGGGGTCTGGGGCCAACGTCCTGACTTTC.